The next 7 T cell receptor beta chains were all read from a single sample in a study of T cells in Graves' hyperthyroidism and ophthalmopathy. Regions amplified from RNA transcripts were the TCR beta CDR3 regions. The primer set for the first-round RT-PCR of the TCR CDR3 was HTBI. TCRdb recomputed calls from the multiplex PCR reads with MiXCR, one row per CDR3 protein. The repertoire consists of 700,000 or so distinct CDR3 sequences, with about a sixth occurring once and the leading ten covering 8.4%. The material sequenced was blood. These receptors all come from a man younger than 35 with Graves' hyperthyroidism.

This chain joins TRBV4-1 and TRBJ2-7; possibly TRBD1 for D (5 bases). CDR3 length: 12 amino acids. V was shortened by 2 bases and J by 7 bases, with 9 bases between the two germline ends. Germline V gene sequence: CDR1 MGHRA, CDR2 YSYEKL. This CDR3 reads CASSQRGEEQYF. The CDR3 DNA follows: TGCGCCAGCAGCCAAAGGGGTGAGGAGCAGTACTTC.

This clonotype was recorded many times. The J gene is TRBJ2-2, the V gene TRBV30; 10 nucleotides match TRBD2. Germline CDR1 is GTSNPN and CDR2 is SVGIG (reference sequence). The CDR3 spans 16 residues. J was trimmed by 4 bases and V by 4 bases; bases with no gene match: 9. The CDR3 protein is CAWIVAGGYGTGELFF. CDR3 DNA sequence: TGTGCCTGGATCGTAGCGGGAGGTTATGGCACCGGGGAGCTGTTTTTT.

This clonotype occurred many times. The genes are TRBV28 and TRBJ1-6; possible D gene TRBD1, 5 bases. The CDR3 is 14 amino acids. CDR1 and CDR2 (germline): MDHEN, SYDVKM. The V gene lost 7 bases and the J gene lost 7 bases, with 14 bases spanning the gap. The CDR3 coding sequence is TGTGCCAGCACCTGGGGGGGACCAAATTCACCCCTCCACTTT. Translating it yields CASTWGGPNSPLHF.

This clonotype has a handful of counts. The CDR3 DNA reads as TGTGCCAGCAGCCAAGGCCGACTAGCGGGAGGAAATACGCAGTATTTT. This sequence encodes CASSQGRLAGGNTQYF. V is TRBV3-1 and J is TRBJ2-3; TRBD2 matches at 13 bases. The CDR3 is 16 residues long. The V segment lost 1 base and the J segment 7 bases; nucleotides outside the gene matches: 5. CDR1 is LGHDT and CDR2 is YNNKEL in the germline V gene (reference sequence).

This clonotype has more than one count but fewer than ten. The DNA for the CDR3 is TGTGCCAGCAGCCAAGATTCCGGTCGGCGGGGCACAGATACGCAGTATTTT. Protein: CASSQDSGRRGTDTQYF. V is TRBV3-1 and J is TRBJ2-3; TRBD2 is a possible D gene (5 bases). The CDR3 consists of 17 residues. V lost 0 bases, J lost 1 base, and 14 bases lay in between. Germline assignment: CDR1 LGHDT and CDR2 YNNKEL (reference sequence).

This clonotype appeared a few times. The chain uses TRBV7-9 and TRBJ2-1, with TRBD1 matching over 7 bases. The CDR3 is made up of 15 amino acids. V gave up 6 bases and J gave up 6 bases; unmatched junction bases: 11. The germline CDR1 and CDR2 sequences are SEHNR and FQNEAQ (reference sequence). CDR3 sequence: CASRSGTEHFNEQFF. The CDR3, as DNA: TGTGCCAGCAGATCCGGGACAGAGCATTTCAATGAGCAGTTCTTC. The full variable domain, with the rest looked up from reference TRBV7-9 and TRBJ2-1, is DTGVSQNPRHKITKRGQNVTFRCDPISEHNRLYWYRQTLGQGPEFLTYFQNEAQLEKSRLLSDRFSAERPKGSFSTLEIQRTEQGDSAMYLCASRSGTEHFNEQFFGPGTRLTVL.

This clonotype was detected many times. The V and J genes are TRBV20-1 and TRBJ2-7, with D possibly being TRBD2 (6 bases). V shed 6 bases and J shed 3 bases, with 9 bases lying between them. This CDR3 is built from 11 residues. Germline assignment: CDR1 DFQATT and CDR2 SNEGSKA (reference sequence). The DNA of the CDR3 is TGCAGTGCCGGGGGAGACTACGAGCAGTACTTC. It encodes CSAGGDYEQYF.